Included here is one T cell receptor beta chain sequence, with context. Its antigen is currently unknown. PCR used 60 Vbeta primers and 13 Jbeta primers. TCRdb keeps only in-frame clones here, not all; method: immunoSEQ multiplex PCR. The sample has approximately 160,000 clones; approximately 78% are singletons. This specimen comes from a study of cytomegalovirus exposure and HLA in healthy donors. General study findings and limits: Among TCR beta chains of equal frequency, HLA-associated ones were more clonally expanded in a later analysis. Highest at DRB1 and lowest at HLA-C, TCR association rates differed among HLA loci in a later analysis.

Germline values: CDR1 SNHLY, CDR2 FYNNEI. After removal of 6 bases from V and 10 bases from J, the junction contained 6 bases not matched to a gene. The CDR3 covers 13 residues. This TCR was sampled from a woman aged 45-60 years in good health and CMV-seropositive. The rearrangement uses TRBV2 and TRBJ1-6, with 7 bases aligning to TRBD1. The sequenced sample was PBMCs. The CDR3 loop is CASRQGTGSPLHF. The DNA of the CDR3 is TGTGCCAGCAGACAGGGGACCGGATCACCCCTCCACTTT.